The clone carrying this TCR beta chain was seen once. Its antigen is undetermined. These data belong to a study of cytotoxic CD8 clonotypes in ibrutinib-treated CLL. About the research overall: The study included 11 relapsed/refractory and roughly 15 treatment-naive patients; 17 had IGHV unmutated disease. Response material was collected after a median about 11 months of treatment, range 6 to 36.

Trimming left V 3 bases short and J 0 bases short, with 9 bases between. Per germline, CDR1 MNHEY and CDR2 SMNVEV (reference sequence). The CDR3 is made up of 14 amino acids. Regarding the study as a whole: Having risen at ibrutinib response, clonality had fallen back toward baseline by progression.

Clones were sequenced by immunoSEQ multiplex PCR, and TCRdb holds only the in-frame ones, with some missing. The data show about 57,000 clones, approximately 60% seen once. The rearrangement uses TRBV27 and TRBJ2-7, with TRBD1 as a possible D gene (5 bases). This TCR was recovered from a human donor with chronic lymphocytic leukemia. The sequencing here drew on PBMCs, taken after 24 months of ibrutinib treatment. CDR3 sequence reads: CASSLGGHSYEQYF. The DNA of the CDR3 is TGTGCCAGCAGTTTGGGCGGACACTCCTACGAGCAGTACTTC.